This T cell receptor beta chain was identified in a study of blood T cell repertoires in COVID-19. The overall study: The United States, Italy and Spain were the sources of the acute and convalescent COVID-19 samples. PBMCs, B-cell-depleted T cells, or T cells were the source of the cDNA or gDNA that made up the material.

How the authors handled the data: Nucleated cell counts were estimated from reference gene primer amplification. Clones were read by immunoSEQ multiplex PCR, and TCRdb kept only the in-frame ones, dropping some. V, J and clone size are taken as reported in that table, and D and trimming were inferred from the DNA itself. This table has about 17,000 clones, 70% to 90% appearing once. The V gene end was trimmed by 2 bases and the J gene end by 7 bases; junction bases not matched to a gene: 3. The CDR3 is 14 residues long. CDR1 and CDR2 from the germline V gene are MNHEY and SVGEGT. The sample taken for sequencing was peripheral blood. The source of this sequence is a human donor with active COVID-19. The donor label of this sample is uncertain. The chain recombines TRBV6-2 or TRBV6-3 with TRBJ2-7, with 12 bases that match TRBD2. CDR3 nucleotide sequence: TGTGCCAGCAGTTACCTAGCGGGGGGGCAAGAGCAGTACTTC. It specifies CASSYLAGGQEQYF.